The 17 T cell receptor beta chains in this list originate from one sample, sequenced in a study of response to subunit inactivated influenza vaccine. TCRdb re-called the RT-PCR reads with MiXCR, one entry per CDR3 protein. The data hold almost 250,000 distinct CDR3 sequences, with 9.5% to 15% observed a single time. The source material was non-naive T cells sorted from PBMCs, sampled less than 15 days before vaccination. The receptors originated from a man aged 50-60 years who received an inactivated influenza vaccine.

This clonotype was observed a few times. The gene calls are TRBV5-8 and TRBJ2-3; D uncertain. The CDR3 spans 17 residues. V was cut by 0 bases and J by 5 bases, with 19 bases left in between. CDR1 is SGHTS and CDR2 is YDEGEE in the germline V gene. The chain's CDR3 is CASSLAPPPPWGDTQYF. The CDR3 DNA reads TGTGCCAGCAGCTTGGCGCCGCCACCCCCTTGGGGAGATACGCAGTATTTT.

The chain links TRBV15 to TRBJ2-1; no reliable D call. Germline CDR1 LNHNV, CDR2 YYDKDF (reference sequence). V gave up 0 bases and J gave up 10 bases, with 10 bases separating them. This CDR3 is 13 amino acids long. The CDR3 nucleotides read TGTGCCACCAGCAGAGAAAGCTGGCGGGAGCAGTTCTTC. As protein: CATSRESWREQFF.

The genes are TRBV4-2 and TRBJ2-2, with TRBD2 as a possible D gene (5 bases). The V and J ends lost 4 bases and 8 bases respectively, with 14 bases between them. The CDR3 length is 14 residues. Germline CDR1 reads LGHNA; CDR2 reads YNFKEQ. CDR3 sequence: CASSLSGREGELFF. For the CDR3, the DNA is TGTGCCAGCAGCCTCAGTGGACGGGAAGGGGAGCTGTTTTTT.

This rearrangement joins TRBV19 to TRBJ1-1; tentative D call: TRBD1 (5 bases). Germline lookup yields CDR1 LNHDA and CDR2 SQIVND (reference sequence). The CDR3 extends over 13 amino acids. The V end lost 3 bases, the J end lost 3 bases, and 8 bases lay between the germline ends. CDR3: CASSMRGDTEAFF. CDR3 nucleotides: TGTGCCAGTAGTATGCGGGGGGACACTGAAGCTTTCTTT.

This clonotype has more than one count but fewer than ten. The CDR3 is CSATEQGDQPQHF. CDR3 nucleotide sequence: TGCAGTGCTACCGAACAGGGAGATCAGCCCCAGCATTTT. V is TRBV20-1 and J is TRBJ1-5; a possible D gene is TRBD1 (6 bases). V lost 4 bases, J lost 5 bases, and 12 bases lay in between. This CDR3 is built from 13 residues. Germline assignment: CDR1 DFQATT and CDR2 SNEGSKA (reference sequence).

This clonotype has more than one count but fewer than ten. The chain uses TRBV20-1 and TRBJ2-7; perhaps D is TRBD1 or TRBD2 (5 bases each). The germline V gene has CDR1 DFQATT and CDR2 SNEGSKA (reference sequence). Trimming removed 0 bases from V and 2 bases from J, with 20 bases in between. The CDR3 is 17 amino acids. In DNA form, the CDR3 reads TGCAGTGCTAGAGATTCTACCGGGCCAGGGACCACCTACGAGCAGTACTTC. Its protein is CSARDSTGPGTTYEQYF.

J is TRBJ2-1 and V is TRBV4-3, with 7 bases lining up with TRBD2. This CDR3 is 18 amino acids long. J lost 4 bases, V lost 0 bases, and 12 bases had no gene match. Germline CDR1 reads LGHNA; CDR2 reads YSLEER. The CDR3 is CASSQEFNGDSGYNEQFF. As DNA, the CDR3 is TGCGCCAGCAGCCAAGAATTTAATGGTGATAGCGGGTACAATGAGCAGTTCTTC.

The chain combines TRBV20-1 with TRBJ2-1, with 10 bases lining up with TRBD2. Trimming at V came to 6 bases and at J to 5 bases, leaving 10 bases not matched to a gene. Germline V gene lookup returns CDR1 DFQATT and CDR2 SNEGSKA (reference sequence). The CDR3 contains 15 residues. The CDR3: CSAPQTSGQNNEQFF. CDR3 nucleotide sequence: TGCAGTGCGCCGCAGACTAGCGGGCAAAACAATGAGCAGTTCTTC.

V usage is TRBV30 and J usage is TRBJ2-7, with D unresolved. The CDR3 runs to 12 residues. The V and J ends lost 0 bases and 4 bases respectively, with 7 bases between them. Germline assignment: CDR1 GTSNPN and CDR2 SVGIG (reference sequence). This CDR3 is CAWSVWGYEQYF. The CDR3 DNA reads TGTGCCTGGAGTGTATGGGGTTACGAGCAGTACTTC.

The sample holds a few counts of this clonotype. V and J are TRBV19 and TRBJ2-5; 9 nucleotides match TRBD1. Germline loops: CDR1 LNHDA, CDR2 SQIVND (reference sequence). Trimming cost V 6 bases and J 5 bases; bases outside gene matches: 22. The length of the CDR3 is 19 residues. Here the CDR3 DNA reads TGTGCCAGTAGAGAGACCCCCCGGACAGGGGCGTACTGGGGGGAGACCCAGTACTTC. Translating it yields CASRETPRTGAYWGETQYF. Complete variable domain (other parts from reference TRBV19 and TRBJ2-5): DGGITQSPKYLFRKEGQNVTLSCEQNLNHDAMYWYRQDPGQGLRLIYYSQIVNDFQKGDIAEGYSVSREKKESFPLTVTSAQKNPTAFYLCASRETPRTGAYWGETQYFGPGTRLLVL.

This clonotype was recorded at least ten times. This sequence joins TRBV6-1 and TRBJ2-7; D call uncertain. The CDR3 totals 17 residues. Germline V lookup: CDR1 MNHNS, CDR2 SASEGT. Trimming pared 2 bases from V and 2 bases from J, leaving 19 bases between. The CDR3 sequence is CASSERVAFSGTYEQYF. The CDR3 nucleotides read TGTGCCAGCAGTGAAAGGGTCGCATTCTCAGGCACCTACGAGCAGTACTTC.

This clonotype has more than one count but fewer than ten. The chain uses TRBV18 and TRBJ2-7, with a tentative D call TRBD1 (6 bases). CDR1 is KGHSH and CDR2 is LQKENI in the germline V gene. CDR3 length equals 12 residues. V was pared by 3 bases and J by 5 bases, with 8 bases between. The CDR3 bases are TGTGCCAGCTCACCGTACAGGGACGAGCAGTACTTC. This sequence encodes CASSPYRDEQYF. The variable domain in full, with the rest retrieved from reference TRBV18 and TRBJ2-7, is NAGVMQNPRHLVRRRGQEARLRCSPMKGHSHVYWYRQLPEEGLKFMVYLQKENIIDESGMPKERFSAEFPKEGPSILRIQQVVRGDSAAYFCASSPYRDEQYFGPGTRLTVT.

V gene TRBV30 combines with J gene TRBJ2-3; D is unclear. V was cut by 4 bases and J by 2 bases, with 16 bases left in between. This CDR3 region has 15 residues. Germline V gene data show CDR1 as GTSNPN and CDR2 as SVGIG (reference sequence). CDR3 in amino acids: CAWKLSLSYTDTQYF. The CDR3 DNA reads TGTGCCTGGAAATTGAGCCTGTCCTACACAGATACGCAGTATTTT.

This CDR3 reads CASSTDPVLRETQYF. The CDR3, as DNA: TGTGCCAGCAGTACCGACCCGGTTTTAAGAGAGACCCAGTACTTC. The chain combines TRBV6-5 with TRBJ2-5, with D unresolved. Trimming left V 5 bases short and J 4 bases short, with 17 bases between. The CDR3 length is 15 residues. CDR1 and CDR2 (germline): MNHEY, SVGAGI.

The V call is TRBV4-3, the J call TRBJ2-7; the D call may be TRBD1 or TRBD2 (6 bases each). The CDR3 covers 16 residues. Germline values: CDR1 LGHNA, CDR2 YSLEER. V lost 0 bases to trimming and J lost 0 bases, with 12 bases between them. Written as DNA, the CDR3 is TGCGCCAGCAGCCAAGATTGGGGGGCATCCTCCTACGAGCAGTACTTC. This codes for CASSQDWGASSYEQYF.

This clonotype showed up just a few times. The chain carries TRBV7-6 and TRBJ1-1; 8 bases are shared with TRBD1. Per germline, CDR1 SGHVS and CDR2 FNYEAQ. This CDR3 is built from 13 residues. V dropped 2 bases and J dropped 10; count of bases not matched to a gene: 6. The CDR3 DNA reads TGTGCCAGCAGCTTATCTTCCGGGACAGGAGCTTTCTTT. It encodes CASSLSSGTGAFF.

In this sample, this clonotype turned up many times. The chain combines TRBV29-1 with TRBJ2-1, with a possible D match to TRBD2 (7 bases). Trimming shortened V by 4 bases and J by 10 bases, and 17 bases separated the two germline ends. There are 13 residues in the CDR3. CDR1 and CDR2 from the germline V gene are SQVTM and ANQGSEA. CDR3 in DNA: TGCAGCGTTGCCTGGGGGGGGCTGAGCGAGCAGTTCTTC. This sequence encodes CSVAWGGLSEQFF.